These T cell receptor beta chains were read from a single sample in a study of T cell responses to AZD1222 COVID-19 vaccine. The repertoire was sequenced with immunoSEQ multiplex PCR; TCRdb's copy has only in-frame clones and lacks some. There are roughly 93,000 clones in the sample; approximately 90% occur only once, and about 5.4% lies in the top ten. This specimen was peripheral blood, taken 28 days after the second AZD1222 dose. These receptors all stem from an adult who received the AZD1222 COVID-19 vaccine. The conserved cysteine and the conserved F or W are not part of the CDR3 here. A clone size is listed for some rows: how often the clone was seen (once, few, many), or a class if it is expanded.

TRBV6-1,.,TRBJ1-5,ASSGRRVRDNRNQPQH
TRBV27,.,TRBJ2-2,ASSRSHLKTGVTGELF
TRBV7-8,few,TRBJ2-1,ASSFLGGNEQF
TRBV4-2,.,TRBJ2-5,ASSQVSRTSSRETQY
TRBV7-9,.,TRBJ2-5,ASSFPQETQY
TRBV5-5,.,TRBJ1-5,ASSLASAGQGNQPQH
TRBV6-5,.,TRBJ2-1,ASSWVTGNEQF
TRBV5-6,once,TRBJ2-7,ASSRTGSGSY
TRBV29-1,.,TRBJ2-2,SVDDEKYLAGKAQNTGELF
TRBV9,.,TRBJ2-3,ASSVDIRGETDTQY
TRBV5-4,.,TRBJ2-7,ASSPIPTDSSYEQY
TRBV19,once,TRBJ1-6,ASSEGQVNSPLH
TRBV14,.,TRBJ2-2,ASSQVTTGELF
TRBV13,.,TRBJ2-5,ASSLFQETQY
TRBV12-5,.,TRBJ1-1,ASGPNRNTEAF
TRBV5-5,.,TRBJ2-7,ASSLIPTGTGSSYEQY
TRBV7-3,.,TRBJ2-2,ASSVGLSSANTGELF
TRBV5-6,.,TRBJ1-2,ASSPGQGRFYGYT
TRBV5-6,.,TRBJ2-3,ASSQDPDTQY
TRBV9,.,TRBJ2-1,ASAAVAGGVNEQF
TRBV3-1/TRBV3-2,.,TRBJ2-5,ASSQDEKTTY
TRBV13,.,TRBJ2-5,ASRTSGGQETQY